These 22 T cell receptor beta chains share one sample of origin, sequenced in a study of Graves' ophthalmopathy and Graves' hyperthyroidism. The study amplified TCR beta CDR3 regions using RNA transcripts. HTBI primers primed a first-round RT-PCR, and a second-round multiplex PCR followed. TCRdb re-called the multiplex PCR reads with MiXCR, one entry per CDR3 protein. The table records about 390,000 distinct CDR3 sequences, 15% of them present only once. The sample comprised peripheral blood. The receptors were sampled from a young woman with stable Graves' hyperthyroidism.

In this sample, this clonotype turned up a few times. The chain joins TRBV6-1 to TRBJ2-5; no definite D call. The CDR3 loop spans 16 amino acids. Germline V gives CDR1 MNHNS, CDR2 SASEGT. Deletions cut 6 bases from V and 4 bases from J, with 21 bases between. The CDR3 bases are TGTGCCAGCAGCCCCGAGGCGCCGAATCGAGGAGAGACCCAGTACTTC. It specifies CASSPEAPNRGETQYF.

This chain connects TRBV29-1 to TRBJ2-5; TRBD1 or TRBD2 may be the D gene (5 bases each). Deletions cut 5 bases from V and 5 bases from J, with 18 bases between. Germline CDR1 and CDR2: SQVTM and ANQGSEA. This CDR3 is 14 amino acids long. The CDR3 loop is CSVSTGTGAETQYF. The CDR3 DNA sequence: TGCAGCGTTTCAACGGGGACGGGTGCGGAGACCCAGTACTTC.

This clonotype was observed at least ten times. The V gene is TRBV12-3 or TRBV12-4, the J gene TRBJ2-3, with D possibly being TRBD2 (5 bases). Trimming removed 6 bases from V and 8 bases from J, with 12 bases in between. The CDR3 runs to 12 residues. This CDR3 is CASRGEVVTQYF. CDR3 bases: TGTGCCAGCAGGGGAGAGGTCGTTACGCAGTATTTT.

Ten or more counts support this clonotype. The V gene is TRBV6-1, the J gene TRBJ1-1, with TRBD1 as a possible D gene (5 bases). The CDR3 is 14 residues long. V gave up 4 bases and J gave up 4 bases, with 13 bases separating them. Germline V gives CDR1 MNHNS, CDR2 SASEGT. DNA of the CDR3: TGTGCCAGCAGTGGCACCAAGACAGTCACTGAAGCTTTCTTT. This sequence encodes CASSGTKTVTEAFF.

This clonotype was recorded at least ten times. The genes are TRBV6-5 and TRBJ2-5; D gene ambiguous. V shed 0 bases and J shed 4 bases, with 3 bases lying between them. Per the germline V gene, CDR1 is MNHEY and CDR2 is SVGAGI. There are 12 residues in the CDR3. Here the CDR3 reads CASSYSGETQYF. CDR3 sequence (DNA): TGTGCCAGCAGTTACTCAGGAGAGACCCAGTACTTC.

This clonotype occurred many times. The V and J genes are TRBV11-2 and TRBJ2-5; TRBD2 might be the D (7 bases). This CDR3 has 15 amino acids. Trimming left V 0 bases short and J 5 bases short, with 13 bases between. Germline V gene data show CDR1 as SGHAT and CDR2 as FQNNGV. CDR3 coding DNA: TGTGCCAGCAGCTTAGAACGGGGGGCGCGGGAGACCCAGTACTTC. Protein sequence: CASSLERGARETQYF.

This clonotype has ten or more counts. This chain connects TRBV2 to TRBJ1-3; D is unresolved. The CDR3 consists of 15 residues. The V and J ends lost 9 bases and 6 bases respectively, with 21 bases between them. CDR1 and CDR2 (germline): SNHLY, FYNNEI. CDR3 DNA: TGTGCCAGTCTCCCATTCCTTCTTCTGGAAAACACCATATATTTT. This encodes CASLPFLLLENTIYF.

V gene TRBV7-2 combines with J gene TRBJ2-5; 8 nucleotides match TRBD2. CDR3 length: 13 amino acids. CDR1 and CDR2 from the germline V gene are SGHTA and FQGNSA. V gave up 7 bases and J gave up 9 bases; unmatched junction bases: 10. Here the CDR3 reads CASTLGTRSPQYF. The CDR3, as DNA: TGTGCCAGCACCCTGGGGACTAGGAGTCCCCAGTACTTC.

The sample holds many counts of this clonotype. The rearrangement links TRBV29-1 to TRBJ1-1; D is possibly TRBD1 (5 bases). CDR3 length: 12 residues. The germline V gene has CDR1 SQVTM and CDR2 ANQGSEA. V was cut by 4 bases and J by 8 bases, with 14 bases left in between. CDR3 nucleotide sequence: TGCAGCGTTGCCGTAGGGGTGGCGGAAGCTTTCTTT. This codes for CSVAVGVAEAFF.

The chain's CDR3 is CASSAYRDRAKLAKNIQYF. The CDR3 DNA sequence: TGCGCCAGCAGCGCCTACCGGGACAGGGCTAAGCTAGCCAAAAACATTCAGTACTTC. The chain uses TRBV5-1 and TRBJ2-4; TRBD1 matches 9 bases. Germline CDR1 reads SGHRS; CDR2 reads YFSETQ. After removal of 4 bases from V and 0 bases from J, the junction contained 14 bases not matched to a gene. The CDR3 sequence is 19 residues long.

The gene calls are TRBV27 and TRBJ1-1; D might be TRBD1 (5 bases). Trimming took off 2 bases at V and 0 bases at J, with 16 bases between the two ends. Germline values: CDR1 MNHEY, CDR2 SMNVEV (reference sequence). This CDR3 spans 17 amino acids. The CDR3, as DNA: TGTGCCAGCAGTTTAACCCCACCGGGACCCATGAACACTGAAGCTTTCTTT. Encoded protein: CASSLTPPGPMNTEAFF.

This clonotype was counted ten times or more. The chain recombines TRBV20-1 with TRBJ2-5; D tentatively fits TRBD1 or TRBD2 (5 bases each). V was shortened by 3 bases and J by 4 bases, with 9 bases between the two germline ends. This CDR3 comprises 12 residues. Germline V gives CDR1 DFQATT, CDR2 SNEGSKA (reference sequence). The CDR3 DNA reads as TGCAGTGCTAGCGAGGGGCCAGAGACCCAGTACTTC. It translates to CSASEGPETQYF.

This clonotype was seen ten or more times. The chain's CDR3 is CASRPRRRDNYEQYF. CDR3 DNA sequence: TGTGCCAGCCGACCCCGCAGGAGGGACAACTACGAGCAGTACTTC. The chain couples TRBV6-1 to TRBJ2-7; tentatively, D is TRBD1 or TRBD2 (6 bases each). V was clipped by 8 bases and J by 3 bases, with 20 bases between them. Germline V gene data show CDR1 as MNHNS and CDR2 as SASEGT. The CDR3 consists of 15 residues.

This clonotype came up a few times. The CDR3 protein is CASSFTGTSGLSSYNEQFF. DNA of the CDR3: TGTGCCAGCAGTTTCACCGGGACTAGCGGGTTGAGCTCCTACAATGAGCAGTTCTTC. The V gene is TRBV12-3 or TRBV12-4, the J gene TRBJ2-1; 12 nucleotides match TRBD2. The CDR3 sequence is 19 residues long. Unmatched junction bases numbered 9, after V lost 3 bases and J lost 0 bases.

This clonotype was recorded many times. The chain carries TRBV29-1 and TRBJ1-1; TRBD1 is a possible D gene (6 bases). The germline gives CDR1 SQVTM, CDR2 ANQGSEA. Trimming pared 7 bases from V and 1 base from J, leaving 10 bases between. The CDR3 contains 12 residues. The chain's CDR3 is CSAKGGNTEAFF. The DNA of the CDR3 is TGCAGCGCCAAAGGGGGGAACACTGAAGCTTTCTTT.

This clonotype was observed at least ten times. The CDR3 bases are TGTGCCACCAGTGGAAAAGGATCCCTCCTGGGCTACACCTTC. It encodes CATSGKGSLLGYTF. This sequence joins TRBV24-1 and TRBJ1-2; no definite D call. In germline, CDR1 is KGHDR, CDR2 SFDVKD. The CDR3 sequence is 14 residues long. V lost 5 bases and J lost 8, with 17 bases in between.

This clonotype was found a few times. This rearrangement joins TRBV19 to TRBJ2-7; D not resolved. There are 14 residues in the CDR3. Trimming took 3 bases from V and 4 from J, leaving 13 bases between them. Germline V gene lookup returns CDR1 LNHDA and CDR2 SQIVND (reference sequence). For the CDR3, the DNA is TGTGCCAGTAGTATTGGTGGCTGGTCATACGAGCAGTACTTC. Its translation is CASSIGGWSYEQYF.

This clonotype has at least ten counts. The CDR3 here is CASSTWGSLGVNSPLHF. Written as DNA, the CDR3 is TGTGCCAGTAGTACCTGGGGGAGCTTGGGTGTTAATTCACCCCTCCACTTT. V is TRBV19 and J is TRBJ1-6; a weak D match, TRBD1 (5 bases). This CDR3 region has 17 residues. V gave up 4 bases and J gave up 6 bases, with 19 bases separating them. Germline values: CDR1 LNHDA, CDR2 SQIVND (reference sequence).

The chain combines TRBV12-3 or TRBV12-4 with TRBJ1-2; D may be TRBD1 (5 bases). The CDR3 has 14 residues. V gave up 3 bases and J gave up 4 bases, with 12 bases separating them. Here the CDR3 reads CASSFRGVGYGYTF. The CDR3 DNA is TGTGCCAGCAGTTTTCGAGGGGTAGGCTATGGCTACACCTTC.

This clonotype was found many times. The chain is built from TRBV27 and TRBJ2-7; TRBD1 might be the D (6 bases). Deletions cut 2 bases from V and 4 bases from J, with 12 bases between. The CDR3 covers 14 residues. Germline CDR1 and CDR2: MNHEY and SMNVEV (reference sequence). The CDR3 region has the DNA TGTGCCAGCAGTTTACGGTCACAGGGATACGAGCAGTACTTC. Its protein product is CASSLRSQGYEQYF.

The V call is TRBV10-3, the J call TRBJ2-2; 7 positions match TRBD1. V was clipped by 2 bases and J by 4 bases; unmatched bases: 7. Per germline, CDR1 ENHRY and CDR2 SYGVKD. The CDR3 spans 16 residues. The CDR3 reads CAISEPRTGFTGELFF. CDR3 nucleotide sequence: TGTGCCATCAGTGAGCCCCGGACAGGATTCACCGGGGAGCTGTTTTTT.

This clonotype was seen many times. This sequence joins TRBV7-2 and TRBJ2-5; the D gene is possibly TRBD1 (6 bases). The CDR3 is made up of 14 amino acids. Germline CDR1 and CDR2: SGHTA and FQGNSA. Trimming shortened V by 1 base and J by 3 bases, and 9 bases separated the two germline ends. The CDR3 nucleotides read TGTGCCAGCAGCTTAGACAGGGAAGAAGAGACCCAGTACTTC. Encoded protein: CASSLDREEETQYF. Full variable domain (outside the CDR3, taken from reference TRBV7-2 and TRBJ2-5): GAGVSQSPSNKVTEKGKDVELRCDPISGHTALYWYRQSLGQGLEFLIYFQGNSAPDKSGLPSDRFSAERTGGSVSTLTIQRTQQEDSAVYLCASSLDREEETQYFGPGTRLLVL.